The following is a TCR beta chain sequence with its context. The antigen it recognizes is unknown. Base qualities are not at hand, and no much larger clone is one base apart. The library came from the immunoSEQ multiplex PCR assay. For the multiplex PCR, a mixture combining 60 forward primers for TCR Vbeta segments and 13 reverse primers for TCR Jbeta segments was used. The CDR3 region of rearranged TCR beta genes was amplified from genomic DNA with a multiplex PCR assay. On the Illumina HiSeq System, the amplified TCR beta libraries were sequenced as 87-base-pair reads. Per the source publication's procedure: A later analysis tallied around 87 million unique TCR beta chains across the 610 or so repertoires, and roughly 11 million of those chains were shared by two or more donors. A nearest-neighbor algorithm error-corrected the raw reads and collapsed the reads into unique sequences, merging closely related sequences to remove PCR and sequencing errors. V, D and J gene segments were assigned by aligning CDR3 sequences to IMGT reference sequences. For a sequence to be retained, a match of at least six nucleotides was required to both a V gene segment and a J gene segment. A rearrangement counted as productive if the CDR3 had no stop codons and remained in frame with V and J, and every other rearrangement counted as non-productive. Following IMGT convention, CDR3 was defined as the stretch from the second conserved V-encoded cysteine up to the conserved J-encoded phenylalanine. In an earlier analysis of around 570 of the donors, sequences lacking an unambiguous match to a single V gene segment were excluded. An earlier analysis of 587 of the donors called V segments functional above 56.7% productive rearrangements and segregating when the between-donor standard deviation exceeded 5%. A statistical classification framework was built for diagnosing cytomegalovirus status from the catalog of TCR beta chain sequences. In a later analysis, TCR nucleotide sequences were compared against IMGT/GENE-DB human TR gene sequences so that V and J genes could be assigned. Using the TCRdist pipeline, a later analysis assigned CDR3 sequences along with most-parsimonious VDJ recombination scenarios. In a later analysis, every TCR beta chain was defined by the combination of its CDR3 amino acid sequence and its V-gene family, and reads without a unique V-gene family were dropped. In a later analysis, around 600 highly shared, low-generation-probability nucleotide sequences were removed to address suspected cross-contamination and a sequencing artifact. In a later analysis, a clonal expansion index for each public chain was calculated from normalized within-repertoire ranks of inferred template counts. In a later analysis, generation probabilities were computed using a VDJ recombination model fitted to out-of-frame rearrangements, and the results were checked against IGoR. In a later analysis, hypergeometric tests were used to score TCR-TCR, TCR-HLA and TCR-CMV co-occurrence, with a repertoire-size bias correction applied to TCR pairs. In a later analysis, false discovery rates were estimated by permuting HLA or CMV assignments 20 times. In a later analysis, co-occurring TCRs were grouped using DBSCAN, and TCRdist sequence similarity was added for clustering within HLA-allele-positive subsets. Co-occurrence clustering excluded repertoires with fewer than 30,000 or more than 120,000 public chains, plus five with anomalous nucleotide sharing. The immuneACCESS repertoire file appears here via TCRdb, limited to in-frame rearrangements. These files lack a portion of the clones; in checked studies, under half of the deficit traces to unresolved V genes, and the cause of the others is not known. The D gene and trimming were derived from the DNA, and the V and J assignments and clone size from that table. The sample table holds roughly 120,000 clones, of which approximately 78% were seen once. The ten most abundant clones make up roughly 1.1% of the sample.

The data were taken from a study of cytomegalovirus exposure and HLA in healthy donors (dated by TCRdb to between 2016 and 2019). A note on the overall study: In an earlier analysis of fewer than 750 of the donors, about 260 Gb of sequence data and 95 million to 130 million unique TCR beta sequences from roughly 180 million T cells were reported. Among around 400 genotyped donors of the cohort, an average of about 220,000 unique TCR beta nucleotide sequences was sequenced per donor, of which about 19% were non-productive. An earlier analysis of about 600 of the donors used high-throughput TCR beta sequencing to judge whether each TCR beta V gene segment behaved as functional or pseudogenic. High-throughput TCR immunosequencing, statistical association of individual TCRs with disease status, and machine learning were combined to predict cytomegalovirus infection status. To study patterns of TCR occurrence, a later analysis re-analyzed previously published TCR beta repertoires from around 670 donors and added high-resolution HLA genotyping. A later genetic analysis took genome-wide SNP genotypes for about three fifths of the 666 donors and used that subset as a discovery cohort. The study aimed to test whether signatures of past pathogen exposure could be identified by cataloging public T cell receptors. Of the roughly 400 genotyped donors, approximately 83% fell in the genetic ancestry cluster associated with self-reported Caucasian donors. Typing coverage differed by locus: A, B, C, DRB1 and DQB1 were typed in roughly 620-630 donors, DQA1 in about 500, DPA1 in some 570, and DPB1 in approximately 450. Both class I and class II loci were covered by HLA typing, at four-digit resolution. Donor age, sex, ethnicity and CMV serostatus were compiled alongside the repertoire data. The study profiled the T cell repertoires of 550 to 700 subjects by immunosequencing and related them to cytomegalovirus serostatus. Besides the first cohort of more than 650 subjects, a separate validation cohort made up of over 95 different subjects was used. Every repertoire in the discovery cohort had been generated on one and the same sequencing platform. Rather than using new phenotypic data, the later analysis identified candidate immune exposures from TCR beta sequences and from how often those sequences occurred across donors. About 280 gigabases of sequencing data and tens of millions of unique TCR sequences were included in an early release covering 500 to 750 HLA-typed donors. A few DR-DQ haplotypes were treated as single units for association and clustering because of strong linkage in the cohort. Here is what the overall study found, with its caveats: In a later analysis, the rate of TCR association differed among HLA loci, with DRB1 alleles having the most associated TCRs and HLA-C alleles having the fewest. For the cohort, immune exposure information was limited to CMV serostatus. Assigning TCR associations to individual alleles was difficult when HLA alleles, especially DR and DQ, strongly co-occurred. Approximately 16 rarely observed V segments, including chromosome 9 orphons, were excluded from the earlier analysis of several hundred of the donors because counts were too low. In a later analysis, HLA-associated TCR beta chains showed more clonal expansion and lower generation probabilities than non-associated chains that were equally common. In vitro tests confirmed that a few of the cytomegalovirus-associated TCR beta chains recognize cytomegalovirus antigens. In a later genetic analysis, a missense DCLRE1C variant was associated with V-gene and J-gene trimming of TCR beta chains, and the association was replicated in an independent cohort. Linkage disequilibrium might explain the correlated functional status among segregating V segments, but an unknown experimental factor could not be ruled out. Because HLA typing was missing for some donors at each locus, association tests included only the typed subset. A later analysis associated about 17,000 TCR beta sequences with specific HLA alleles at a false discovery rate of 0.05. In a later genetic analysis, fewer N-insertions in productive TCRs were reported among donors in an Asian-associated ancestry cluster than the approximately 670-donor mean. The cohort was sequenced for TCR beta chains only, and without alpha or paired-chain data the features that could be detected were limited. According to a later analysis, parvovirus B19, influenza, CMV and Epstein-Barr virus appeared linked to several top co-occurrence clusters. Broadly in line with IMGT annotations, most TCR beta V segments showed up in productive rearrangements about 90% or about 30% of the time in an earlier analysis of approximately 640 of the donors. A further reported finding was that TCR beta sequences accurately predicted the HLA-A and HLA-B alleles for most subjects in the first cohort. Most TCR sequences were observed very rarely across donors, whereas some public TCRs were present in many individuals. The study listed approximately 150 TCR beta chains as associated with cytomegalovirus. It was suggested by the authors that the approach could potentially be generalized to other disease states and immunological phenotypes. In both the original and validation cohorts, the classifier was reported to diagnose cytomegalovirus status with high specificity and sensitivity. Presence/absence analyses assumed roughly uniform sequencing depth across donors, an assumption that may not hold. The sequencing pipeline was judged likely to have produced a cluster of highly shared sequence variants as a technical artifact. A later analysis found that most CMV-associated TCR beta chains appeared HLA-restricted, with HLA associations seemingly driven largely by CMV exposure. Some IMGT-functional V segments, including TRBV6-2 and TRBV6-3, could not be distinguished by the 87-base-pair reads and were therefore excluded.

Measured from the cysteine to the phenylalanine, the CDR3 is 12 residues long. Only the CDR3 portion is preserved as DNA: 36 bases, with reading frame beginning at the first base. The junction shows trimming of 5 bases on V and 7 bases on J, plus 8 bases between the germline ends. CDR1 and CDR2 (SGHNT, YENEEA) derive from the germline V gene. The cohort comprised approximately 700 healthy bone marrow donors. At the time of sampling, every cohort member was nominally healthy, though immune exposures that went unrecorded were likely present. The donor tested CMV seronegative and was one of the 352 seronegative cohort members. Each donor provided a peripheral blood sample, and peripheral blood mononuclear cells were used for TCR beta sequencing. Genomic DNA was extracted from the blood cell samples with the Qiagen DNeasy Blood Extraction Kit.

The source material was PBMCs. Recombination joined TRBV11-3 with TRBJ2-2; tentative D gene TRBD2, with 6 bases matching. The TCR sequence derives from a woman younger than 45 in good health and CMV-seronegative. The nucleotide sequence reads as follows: TGTGCCAGCAGCGTGGGAGGCGGGGAGCTGTTTTTT. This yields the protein CASSVGGGELFF.